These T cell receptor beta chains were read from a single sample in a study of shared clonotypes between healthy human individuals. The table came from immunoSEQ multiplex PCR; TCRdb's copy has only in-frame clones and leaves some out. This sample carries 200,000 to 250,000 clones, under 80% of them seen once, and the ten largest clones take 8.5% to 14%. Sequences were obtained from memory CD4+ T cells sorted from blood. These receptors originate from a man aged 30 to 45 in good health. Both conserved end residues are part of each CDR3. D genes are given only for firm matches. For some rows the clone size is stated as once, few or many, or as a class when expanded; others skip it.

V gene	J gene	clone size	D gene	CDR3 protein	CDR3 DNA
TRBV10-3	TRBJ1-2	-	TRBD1	CAISEDREFGYTF	TGTGCCATCAGTGAAGACAGGGAATTCGGCTACACCTTC
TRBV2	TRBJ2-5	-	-	CASSEDLAETQYF	TGTGCCAGCAGTGAAGACCTAGCGGAGACCCAGTACTTC
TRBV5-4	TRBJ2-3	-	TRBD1	CASREDRVADTQYF	TGTGCCAGCAGGGAGGACAGGGTCGCAGATACGCAGTATTTT
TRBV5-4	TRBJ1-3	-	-	CASWDWGPGNTIYF	TGTGCCAGCTGGGACTGGGGCCCTGGAAACACCATATATTTT
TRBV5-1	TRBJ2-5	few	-	CASSLEGGTQETQYF	TGCGCCAGCAGCTTGGAAGGGGGTACTCAAGAGACCCAGTACTTC
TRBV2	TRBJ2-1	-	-	CATTRGSSYNEQFF	TGTGCCACGACCCGGGGGAGCTCCTACAATGAGCAGTTCTTC
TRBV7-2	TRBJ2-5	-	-	CASKPRGFEGTQYF	TGTGCCAGCAAGCCCCGCGGGTTCGAAGGGACCCAGTACTTC
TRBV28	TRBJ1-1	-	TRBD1	CASSPLPAQGDTEAFF	TGTGCCAGCAGTCCCTTGCCGGCTCAGGGGGACACTGAAGCTTTCTTT
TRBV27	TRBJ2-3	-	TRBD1	CASSFYRDSLLTDTQYF	TGTGCCAGCAGTTTTTACCGGGACAGCCTCCTCACAGATACGCAGTATTTT
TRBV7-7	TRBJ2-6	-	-	CASSLRPSSSSGANVLTF	TGTGCTAGCAGCTTACGCCCCAGTAGCTCCTCTGGGGCCAACGTCCTGACTTTC
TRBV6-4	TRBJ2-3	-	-	CASSNSGVDTQYF	TGTGCCAGCAGTAATTCAGGGGTCGATACGCAGTATTTT
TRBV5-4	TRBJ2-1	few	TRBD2	CASKLAGGTKNEQFF	TGTGCCAGCAAACTAGCGGGAGGGACGAAGAATGAGCAGTTCTTC
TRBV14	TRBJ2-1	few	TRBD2	CASSQARGGGRYNEQFF	TGTGCCAGCAGCCAGGCGCGCGGGGGCGGGAGGTACAATGAGCAGTTCTTC
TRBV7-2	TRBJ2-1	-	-	CASSIDGDSYNEQFF	TGTGCCAGCAGTATTGACGGGGATTCCTACAATGAGCAGTTCTTC
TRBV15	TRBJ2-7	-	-	CATSRVTGRWSSEQYF	TGTGCCACCAGCAGAGTAACAGGCCGCTGGTCCTCCGAGCAGTACTTC
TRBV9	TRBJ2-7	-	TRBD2	CASSVVPTAGASEQYF	TGTGCCAGCAGCGTAGTTCCCACGGCGGGAGCCTCCGAGCAGTACTTC
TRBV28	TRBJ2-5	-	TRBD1	CASSLAGGWQETQYF	TGTGCCAGCAGTTTGGCAGGGGGATGGCAAGAGACCCAGTACTTC
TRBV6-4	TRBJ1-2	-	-	CASSPREGPLGYTF	TGTGCCAGCAGTCCCAGGGAGGGCCCGCTTGGCTACACCTTC
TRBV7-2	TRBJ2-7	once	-	CASSSRSMNGEQYF	TGTGCCAGCAGCTCACGGTCCATGAACGGCGAGCAGTACTTC
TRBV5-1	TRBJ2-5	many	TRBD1	CASSPGTGGYQETQYF	TGCGCCAGCAGCCCGGGGACAGGGGGTTACCAAGAGACCCAGTACTTC
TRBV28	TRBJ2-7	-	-	CASSPTQERYEQYF	TGTGCCAGCAGTCCGACACAGGAACGCTACGAGCAGTACTTC
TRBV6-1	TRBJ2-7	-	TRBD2	CASITGLAEPEQYF	TGTGCCAGCATAACAGGACTAGCGGAGCCCGAGCAGTACTTC
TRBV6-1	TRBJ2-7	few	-	CASSERGLSEQYF	TGTGCCAGCAGTGAGCGGGGGCTCAGCGAGCAGTACTTC
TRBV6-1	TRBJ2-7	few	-	CASSDTAPYEQYF	TGTGCCAGCAGTGACACAGCGCCCTACGAGCAGTACTTC
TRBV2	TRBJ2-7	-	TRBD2	CASSQGLAGGGYEQYF	TGTGCCAGCAGCCAAGGACTAGCGGGAGGGGGCTACGAGCAGTACTTC
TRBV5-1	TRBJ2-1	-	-	CASSLNAEQFF	TGCGCCAGCAGCTTGAATGCTGAGCAGTTCTTC
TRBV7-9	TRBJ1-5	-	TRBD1	CASSSDREQPQHF	TGTGCCAGCAGCTCGGACAGGGAACAGCCCCAGCATTTT
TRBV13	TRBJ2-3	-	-	CASSLYPATDTQYF	TGTGCCAGCAGCTTATATCCCGCAACAGATACGCAGTATTTT